Shown below are 14 T cell receptor beta chains from a single sample sequenced in a study of early T cells in non-severe SARS-CoV-2 infection. TCRdb independently ran MiXCR on the 5' RACE reads; one entry per CDR3 protein. The sample holds 69,000 or so distinct CDR3 sequences, about 10% seen once. The sequencing sample was made of whole blood. The receptors derive from an adult who was a healthcare worker with PCR-confirmed SARS-CoV-2 infection or an uninfected control (not recorded which).

This clonotype was picked up many times. The V call is TRBV28, the J call TRBJ1-2, with D possibly matching TRBD1 (5 bases). This CDR3 region has 14 residues. V shed 4 bases and J shed 5 bases, with 14 bases lying between them. The germline CDR1 and CDR2 sequences are MDHEN and SYDVKM. CDR3 DNA: TGTGCCAGCAGTTCTCAGGGCCTCCTTTATGGCTACACCTTC. Translating it yields CASSSQGLLYGYTF.

This clonotype was seen repeatedly, ten times or more. The chain combines TRBV7-3 with TRBJ2-2; TRBD1 matches at 7 bases. V lost 3 bases and J lost 6; bases outside the gene matches: 4. This CDR3 has 14 residues. Germline lookup yields CDR1 SGHTA and CDR2 FQGTGA. CDR3 sequence (DNA): TGTGCCAGCAGCTTTGGCCAGGGGGCCGGGGAGCTGTTTTTT. Translation: CASSFGQGAGELFF.

This clonotype was seen a handful of times. The chain recombines TRBV10-3 with TRBJ2-2, with D hard to call. This CDR3 has 12 residues. Germline V gene sequence: CDR1 ENHRY, CDR2 SYGVKD. V was shortened by 4 bases and J by 5 bases, with 5 bases between the two germline ends. The CDR3 DNA follows: TGTGCCATCAGTGCCCCGACCGGGGAGCTGTTTTTT. This translates into CAISAPTGELFF.

The chain links TRBV18 to TRBJ1-1, with D hard to call. Trimming cost V 1 base and J 0 bases, with 6 bases left between them. CDR1 and CDR2 from the germline V gene are KGHSH and LQKENI. This CDR3 has 14 residues. The CDR3 is CASSPRIMNTEAFF. The CDR3 DNA is TGTGCCAGCTCACCACGGATCATGAACACTGAAGCTTTCTTT.

The genes are TRBV19 and TRBJ2-7; D possibly corresponds to TRBD1 (6 bases). Germline CDR1 reads LNHDA; CDR2 reads SQIVND (reference sequence). V was trimmed by 5 bases and J by 0 bases, leaving 14 bases between them. This CDR3 contains 15 residues. CDR3 sequence reads: CASSGWWDTSYEQYF. CDR3 nucleotide sequence: TGTGCCAGTAGTGGTTGGTGGGACACCTCCTACGAGCAGTACTTC.

This clonotype was observed many times. This chain uses TRBV2 with TRBJ1-4; D unresolved. The V end was cut by 5 bases, the J end by 4 bases, with 17 bases between. CDR1 is SNHLY, CDR2 FYNNEI, per germline. This CDR3 contains 16 residues. CDR3 in amino acids: CASSLMRGLFNEKLFF. The CDR3 nucleotides read TGTGCCAGCAGTCTCATGCGGGGTTTGTTTAATGAAAAACTGTTTTTT.

V gene TRBV7-2 combines with J gene TRBJ1-2; 7 bases are shared with TRBD1. CDR1 and CDR2 (germline): SGHTA, FQGNSA. The CDR3 spans 17 residues. The J segment lost 2 bases and the V segment lost 5 bases, leaving 14 bases of the junction unmatched. For the CDR3, the DNA is TGTGCCAGCAGCCTGACCGGGACAGCGATAATAAACTATGGCTACACCTTC. This sequence encodes CASSLTGTAIINYGYTF.

This clonotype was seen a handful of times. The chain couples TRBV3-1 to TRBJ1-6; D uncertain. Germline-derived CDR1 and CDR2 are LGHDT and YNNKEL (reference sequence). Trimming stripped 3 bases from V and 8 bases from J, with 5 bases between. The length of the CDR3 is 12 residues. DNA of the CDR3: TGTGCCAGCAGCCAGCGTCATTCACCCCTCCACTTT. This sequence encodes CASSQRHSPLHF.

The genes are TRBV20-1 and TRBJ2-2, with 7 nucleotides matching TRBD1. J was trimmed by 0 bases and V by 6 bases; bases with no gene match: 7. Germline CDR1 is DFQATT and CDR2 is SNEGSKA (reference sequence). This CDR3 is 15 amino acids long. CDR3 sequence (DNA): TGCAGTGCCCCCTCCGGGACAGCGAACACCGGGGAGCTGTTTTTT. Translated, it gives CSAPSGTANTGELFF.

This clonotype was counted at least ten times. As DNA, the CDR3 is TGTGCCAGCAGCTTAAGAGAGGGCTATGGCTACACCTTC. Its protein is CASSLREGYGYTF. V is TRBV7-8 and J is TRBJ1-2, with D hard to call. Germline V gene sequence: CDR1 SGHVS, CDR2 FQNEAQ. Trimming shortened V by 2 bases and J by 4 bases, and 8 bases separated the two germline ends. The CDR3 runs 13 residues.

In its sample, this clonotype was seen a few times. This chain links TRBV12-5 with TRBJ2-7; D ambiguous. V was shortened by 3 bases and J by 3 bases, with 3 bases between the two germline ends. CDR1 LGHNT and CDR2 FRNRAP come from the germline V gene. The CDR3 sequence is 11 residues long. CDR3 bases: TGTGCTAGTGGTTTCGACTACGAGCAGTACTTC. Translating gives CASGFDYEQYF.

The chain employs TRBV6-1 and TRBJ2-1; D unclear. The CDR3 loop spans 16 amino acids. CDR1 is MNHNS and CDR2 is SASEGT in the germline V gene. V was trimmed by 4 bases and J by 0 bases, leaving 13 bases between them. The CDR3 sequence: CASSGGGRSSYNEQFF. CDR3 DNA: TGTGCCAGCAGTGGTGGTGGACGGAGCTCCTACAATGAGCAGTTCTTC.

This clonotype was seen at least ten times. The rearrangement joins TRBV7-8 to TRBJ2-1; no reliable D call. Deletions cut 5 bases from V and 8 bases from J, with 10 bases between. From germline, CDR1 is SGHVS and CDR2 FQNEAQ. This CDR3 has 12 residues. The CDR3 loop reads CASSRQADEQFF. CDR3 nucleotides: TGTGCCAGCAGCCGGCAGGCGGATGAGCAGTTCTTC.

This clonotype was observed many times. V and J are TRBV28 and TRBJ2-7, with TRBD2 matching 7 bases. CDR3 length equals 17 residues. The germline V gene has CDR1 MDHEN and CDR2 SYDVKM. After removal of 6 bases from V and 2 bases from J, the junction contained 16 bases not matched to a gene. In DNA, the CDR3 is TGTGCCAGCAGCCGAGACAGCGGGAATGCCTACACCTACGAGCAGTACTTC. Protein: CASSRDSGNAYTYEQYF.